Below, one T cell receptor beta chain is given with its context. What it recognizes is unknown. The data belong to a study of CD8+CD57+ T cells in acquired aplastic anemia. Overall study: The sorted CD4+ and CD8+ cells yielded an average around 3 ug of DNA.

The ends were cut back, 4 bases at V and 0 bases at J, with 15 bases in the middle. This CDR3 is 17 amino acids long. The germline V gene has CDR1 LNHDA and CDR2 SQIVND (reference sequence). Study-wide results and caveats: Any difference that existed in CD8+ Simpson's diversity between patients and controls was not significant.

The study profiled TCR beta VDJ and CDR3 using genomic DNA as template. TCRdb called the reads again in MiXCR, with one record for every CDR3 protein. In the table there are 150,000 to 200,000 distinct CDR3 sequences, 64% of which are singletons. The sample comprised sorted CD4+, CD8+, or CD8+CD57+ T cells (not recorded which) from PBMCs. V and J are TRBV19 and TRBJ1-4, with D uncertain. The sequence came from a human donor with severe aplastic anemia or a healthy control (not recorded which). Written as DNA, the CDR3 is TGTGCCAGTAGTACTTCCACCGCGGCCGCAACTAATGAAAAACTGTTTTTT. It encodes CASSTSTAAATNEKLFF. Based on the CDR3 plus reference TRBV19 and TRBJ1-4, the full variable domain is DGGITQSPKYLFRKEGQNVTLSCEQNLNHDAMYWYRQDPGQGLRLIYYSQIVNDFQKGDIAEGYSVSREKKESFPLTVTSAQKNPTAFYLCASSTSTAAATNEKLFFGSGTQLSVL.